The rows below give T cell receptor beta chains drawn from one sample of a study of cytomegalovirus exposure and HLA in healthy donors. The data were produced by immunoSEQ multiplex PCR, yet TCRdb's version contains in-frame clones alone and is incomplete. The sample carries 110,000 to 150,000 clones, roughly 70% recorded once. The sequenced material came from PBMCs. The origin of the receptors is a man in his sixties in good health and CMV-seronegative. CDR3s leave out the opening cysteine and the closing phenylalanine or tryptophan.

v_gene: TRBV10-3
CDR3aa: ATKGTDSNQPQH

v_gene: TRBV27
CDR3aa: ASSLRMGEGNQPQH

v_gene: TRBV11-2
CDR3aa: ASSLAFGQGNGYT

v_gene: TRBV12-1
CDR3aa: ASSFSDSMSSYEQY

v_gene: TRBV19
CDR3aa: ATRRGQAF

v_gene: TRBV27
CDR3aa: ASRVTGRGQPQH

v_gene: TRBV2
CDR3aa: ASSDRVAGNTIY

v_gene: TRBV19
CDR3aa: ASSIGGQESRYEQY

v_gene: TRBV30
CDR3aa: AWSVLRGQETQY

v_gene: TRBV5-1
CDR3aa: ASSPGTTYEQY

v_gene: TRBV4-1
CDR3aa: ASSLQLAGSNEQY

v_gene: TRBV27
CDR3aa: ASSLGQGATYEQY

v_gene: TRBV10-1
CDR3aa: ASSSGQENTEAF

v_gene: TRBV10-2
CDR3aa: ASRGQGAGEAF

v_gene: TRBV30
CDR3aa: AWSRQGDGANVLT

v_gene: TRBV9
CDR3aa: ASSVESAGGTQY

v_gene: TRBV7-2
CDR3aa: ASSSGGQPQH

v_gene: TRBV28
CDR3aa: ASSAASGRSSYNEQF

v_gene: TRBV27
CDR3aa: ASSPLTGTYEQY

v_gene: TRBV19
CDR3aa: ASRETSGRGETQY

v_gene: TRBV6-6
CDR3aa: ASTGGVVWQPQH

v_gene: TRBV7-2
CDR3aa: ASSLLLAGVERADTQY

v_gene: TRBV25-1
CDR3aa: ASSEPDRGRQETQY

v_gene: TRBV12-5
CDR3aa: ASGFTSGTNNEQF

v_gene: TRBV28
CDR3aa: ASNRDRGPDEQF

v_gene: TRBV28
CDR3aa: ASTSWGAGGVEETQY

v_gene: TRBV5-4
CDR3aa: ASSMDSKSSSYEQY

v_gene: TRBV27
CDR3aa: ASSTGSQETQY

v_gene: TRBV28
CDR3aa: ASSPAPQAYGYT

v_gene: TRBV4-1
CDR3aa: ASSQEGLADNEQF

v_gene: TRBV30
CDR3aa: AWSVPKTGGQSEQY

v_gene: TRBV30
CDR3aa: AWTKGQGNIQY

v_gene: TRBV6-5
CDR3aa: ASSRTKMNTEAF